Listed here are 16 T cell receptor beta chains from one sample, sequenced in a study of T cell responses to AZD1222 COVID-19 vaccine. The method was immunoSEQ multiplex PCR; TCRdb's version includes in-frame clones alone and lacks a portion of them. Found here are 90,000 to 110,000 clones, about 87% of them singletons; the top ten hold about 4%. The source material was peripheral blood, sampled 28 days after the second AZD1222 dose. These TCRs come from an adult who received the AZD1222 COVID-19 vaccine.

V is TRBV19 and J is TRBJ2-7, with D unresolved. The germline gives CDR1 LNHDA, CDR2 SQIVND (reference sequence). V lost 4 bases, J lost 2 bases, and 9 bases lay in between. The CDR3 is made up of 13 amino acids. The CDR3 is CASSTTLTYEQYF. CDR3 DNA sequence: TGTGCCAGTAGTACCACTCTGACCTACGAGCAGTACTTC.

This clone came up once. This chain links TRBV6-1 with TRBJ2-1; TRBD2 agrees at 9 bases. The junction had 0 bases not matched to a gene; V was cut back by 3 bases and J by 0 bases. The CDR3 spans 15 residues. Germline assignment: CDR1 MNHNS and CDR2 SASEGT. The CDR3 protein is CASSDSGSSYNEQFF. The DNA for the CDR3 is TGTGCCAGCAGTGATAGCGGGAGCTCCTACAATGAGCAGTTCTTC.

This chain uses TRBV11-3 with TRBJ2-5; TRBD1 is a possible D gene (6 bases). The V gene lost 5 bases and the J gene lost 4 bases, with 17 bases spanning the gap. This CDR3 has 15 residues. The V gene's germline CDR1 is SGHNT and CDR2 YENEEA. In nucleotides, the CDR3 is TGTGCCAGCAGCGCCTTCAGGGGCCCCGGAGAGACCCAGTACTTC. It codes for CASSAFRGPGETQYF.

This rearrangement joins TRBV29-1 to TRBJ2-3, with D possibly TRBD1 on 6 matching bases. The V gene lost 4 bases and the J gene lost 4 bases, with 18 bases spanning the gap. The CDR3 is made up of 15 amino acids. Germline V gene lookup returns CDR1 SQVTM and CDR2 ANQGSEA. The CDR3 DNA reads TGCAGCGTTGTTGGGGGCTCAACGACCCCAGATACGCAGTATTTT. Translation: CSVVGGSTTPDTQYF.

The chain couples TRBV27 to TRBJ2-7, with TRBD1 matching 9 bases. The CDR3 covers 12 residues. Germline V gives CDR1 MNHEY, CDR2 SMNVEV (reference sequence). Germline trimming cut 5 bases from V and 6 bases from J; bases unmatched to any gene: 2. The CDR3 region is CASSATGGEQYF. As DNA, the CDR3 is TGTGCCAGCAGTGCGACAGGGGGCGAGCAGTACTTC.

DNA of the CDR3: TGTGCCAGCAGCCAAGAGGGCCAGATATATAATTCACCCCTCCACTTT. Translation gives CASSQEGQIYNSPLHF. The chain uses TRBV3-1 (or the pseudogene TRBV3-2) and TRBJ1-6, with no clear D. Germline assignment: CDR1 LGHDT and CDR2 YNNKEL (reference sequence). Trimming pared 0 bases from V and 4 bases from J, leaving 10 bases between. CDR3 length: 16 amino acids.

This chain uses TRBV15 with TRBJ2-3; TRBD1 matches 12 bases. In germline, CDR1 is LNHNV, CDR2 YYDKDF (reference sequence). The CDR3 extends over 16 amino acids. The V gene end was trimmed by 5 bases and the J gene end by 1 base; junction bases not matched to a gene: 4. The CDR3 spells CATSSGQGARTDTQYF. CDR3 nucleotides: TGTGCCACCAGCTCGGGACAGGGGGCCCGCACAGATACGCAGTATTTT.

The CDR3 DNA sequence: TGTGCCAGCAGCTCGGACAGAACCTACAATGAGCAGTTCTTC. Residues: CASSSDRTYNEQFF. The chain is built from TRBV11-3 and TRBJ2-1, with a possible D match to TRBD1 (6 bases). Trimming took 4 bases from V and 2 from J, leaving 9 bases between them. The V gene's germline CDR1 is SGHNT and CDR2 YENEEA. The CDR3 spans 14 residues.

This clone was counted a single time. V gene TRBV12-5 combines with J gene TRBJ2-2; D remains ambiguous. There are 12 residues in the CDR3. Trimming shortened V by 7 bases and J by 3 bases, and 6 bases separated the two germline ends. Germline V gene lookup returns CDR1 LGHNT and CDR2 FRNRAP. This CDR3 is CASARDTGELFF. The CDR3 DNA is TGTGCTAGTGCTCGCGACACCGGGGAGCTGTTTTTT.

The chain links TRBV10-3 to TRBJ1-2; no firm D call. CDR1 is ENHRY and CDR2 is SYGVKD in the germline V gene. The CDR3 extends over 12 amino acids. Trimming left V 3 bases short and J 3 bases short, with 5 bases between. The DNA of the CDR3 is TGTGCCATCAGTGACAAAGACTATGGCTACACCTTC. This gives the protein CAISDKDYGYTF.

In its sample, this clone was seen once. The V gene is TRBV3-1 (or the pseudogene TRBV3-2), the J gene TRBJ1-1, with unresolved D. Germline V gene lookup returns CDR1 LGHDT and CDR2 YNNKEL (reference sequence). The CDR3 runs 17 residues. The germline V and J ends were trimmed by 0 bases and 1 base, with 15 bases remaining between them. The CDR3 nucleotides are TGTGCCAGCAGCCAAGATGGTCGAGGAGCTAAGAACACTGAAGCTTTCTTT. Translating gives CASSQDGRGAKNTEAFF.

The chain is built from TRBV12-3 or TRBV12-4 and TRBJ2-5; 7 nucleotides match TRBD1. The V segment lost 6 bases and the J segment 5 bases; nucleotides outside the gene matches: 6. The CDR3 is 13 residues long. CDR3 in DNA: TGTGCCAGCAGCCTAGACAGGGTCGAGACCCAGTACTTC. Translated: CASSLDRVETQYF.

The J gene is TRBJ1-5, the V gene TRBV7-9; 9 bases map to TRBD1. Losses at the gene ends were 4 bases for V and 8 bases for J; bases not matched to a gene: 6. CDR3 length equals 14 residues. Per germline, CDR1 SEHNR and CDR2 FQNEAQ (reference sequence). In nucleotides, the CDR3 is TGTGCCAGCAGCTCCGGGACAGGGAGTAAGCCCCAGCATTTT. The encoded protein is CASSSGTGSKPQHF.

The chain carries TRBV29-1 and TRBJ2-3; D gene uncertain. V gave up 4 bases and J gave up 6 bases, with 5 bases separating them. In germline, CDR1 is SQVTM, CDR2 ANQGSEA. The CDR3 totals 10 residues. The CDR3 here is CSVVGDTQYF. CDR3 coding DNA: TGCAGCGTTGTTGGGGATACGCAGTATTTT.

This sequence joins TRBV19 and TRBJ1-5, with TRBD1 matching 9 bases. Per the germline V gene, CDR1 is LNHDA and CDR2 is SQIVND (reference sequence). V lost 5 bases to trimming and J lost 0 bases; unmatched junction nucleotides: 5. This CDR3 spans 16 amino acids. The CDR3 nucleotides read TGTGCCAGTAGTCCGACAGGGGGTCATAGCAATCAGCCCCAGCATTTT. This translates into CASSPTGGHSNQPQHF.

The rearrangement joins TRBV21-1 to TRBJ1-6; the table's D call, TRBD1, has no DNA check behind it. TRBV21-1 is marked as a pseudogene. The CDR3 runs 16 residues. The DNA for the CDR3 is TGTGCCAGCAGCAAATGGGGCCGACAGGGGGACCCACCCCTCCACTTT. Residues: CASSKWGRQGDPPLHF.